The clone carrying this TCR beta chain was counted between two and nine times. This specimen comes from a study of blood T cell repertoires in COVID-19. In the study overall: The study drew acute and convalescent COVID-19 samples from the United States, Italy and Spain. Sources were T cells, B-cell-depleted T cells, or PBMCs; the material itself was cDNA or gDNA.

In the original processing: Using reference gene primer amplification, nucleated cell counts were estimated. The protocol was immunoSEQ multiplex PCR, while the TCRdb copy is restricted to in-frame clones and leaves out a portion. D and trimming were read from the DNA, whereas the V and J calls and clone size are those reported in that table. The sample carries 130,000 or so clones, approximately 74% recorded once. This CDR3 is 17 amino acids long. With 0 bases clipped from V and 1 base from J, the junction kept 5 bases outside the gene matches. CDR1 is LGHNA and CDR2 is YSLEER in the germline V gene.

The gene calls are TRBV4-3 and TRBJ1-2; TRBD1 matches 10 bases. The sequence was collected from a woman in her sixties or seventies with acute or convalescent COVID-19. Sequenced: peripheral blood. CDR3 bases: TGCGCCAGCAGCCAAGACACCGGACAGGGGGTTAACTATGGCTACACCTTC. It encodes CASSQDTGQGVNYGYTF.